The 30 T cell receptor beta chains reported below all come from one sample, sequenced in a study of blood T cell repertoires in COVID-19. Sequencing used immunoSEQ multiplex PCR; TCRdb keeps in-frame clones, though not all of them. The sample includes fewer than 350,000 clones, around 90% of them seen just once. Source material: PBMCs or T cells enriched from blood (not recorded which). These receptors were collected from a woman in her sixties in a cohort exposed to, infected with or recovered from COVID-19 (not recorded which).

This clone showed up just once. V is TRBV6-4 and J is TRBJ1-4; 9 bases agree with TRBD1. After removal of 9 bases from V and 7 bases from J, the junction contained 15 bases not matched to a gene. Germline CDR1 and CDR2: MRHNA and SNTAGT. This CDR3 has 16 amino acids. The CDR3 DNA is TGTGCCAGGCTCGGGATGCAGGACAGGGGTCGTGAAAAACTGTTTTTT. Translated: CARLGMQDRGREKLFF.

J is TRBJ2-7 and V is TRBV20-1, with D uncertain. Germline CDR1 is DFQATT and CDR2 is SNEGSKA (reference sequence). The germline V and J ends were trimmed by 0 bases and 5 bases, with 5 bases remaining between them. The CDR3 consists of 11 residues. The CDR3 nucleotides are TGCAGTGCTAGAGAGAGGCACGAGCAGTACTTC. It specifies CSARERHEQYF.

The J gene is TRBJ2-7, the V gene TRBV6-4, with TRBD2 matching 8 bases. Germline CDR1 MRHNA, CDR2 SNTAGT. Unmatched junction bases numbered 12, after V lost 10 bases and J lost 4 bases. This CDR3 has 14 residues. The CDR3 reads CATRPGTSIYEQYF. The CDR3 DNA sequence: TGTGCCACCCGACCCGGGACTAGTATTTACGAGCAGTACTTC.

In DNA form, the CDR3 reads TGCGCCAGCAGCTCTGGACCGGGAGGAAACTACGAGCAGTACTTC. Protein: CASSSGPGGNYEQYF. The V and J genes are TRBV4-1 and TRBJ2-7; 7 bases line up with TRBD2. The CDR3 spans 15 residues. Looked up from germline, CDR1 is MGHRA and CDR2 is YSYEKL. V was pared by 5 bases and J by 3 bases, with 10 bases of the junction left unmatched.

The chain uses TRBV7-2 and TRBJ1-5; 9 bases are a match to TRBD1. The germline gives CDR1 SGHTA, CDR2 FQGNSA. The CDR3 contains 17 residues. Losses at the gene ends were 2 bases for V and 7 bases for J; bases not matched to a gene: 12. The DNA of the CDR3 is TGTGCCAGCAGCTTAAGACAGGGGGGTGTGATCGGCCAGCCCCAGCATTTT. Encoded protein: CASSLRQGGVIGQPQHF.

The V and J genes are TRBV28 and TRBJ2-1; possible D gene TRBD2, 6 bases. Between the trimmed V and J ends, which lost 6 bases and 5 bases, there was a span of 20 bases. Germline values: CDR1 MDHEN, CDR2 SYDVKM. The CDR3 runs to 16 residues. Here the CDR3 reads CASSPVGTGINNEQFF. The CDR3 DNA sequence: TGTGCCAGCAGCCCCGTGGGGACTGGGATAAACAATGAGCAGTTCTTC.

About this clone itself: One end of the junction is discordant with germline, which a read error may explain. CDR3 amino acids: CASSLSGRDRALF. CDR3 nucleotide sequence: TGTGCCAGCAGTTTAAGTGGGCGGGACAGGGCCCTTTTT. This rearrangement joins TRBV28 to TRBJ2-3; 9 bases agree with TRBD1. The V gene's germline CDR1 is MDHEN and CDR2 SYDVKM. The CDR3 is 13 amino acids.

For this clone: This CDR3 is also generated by other DNA sequences in the sample. The V gene is TRBV18, the J gene TRBJ2-1; 10 nucleotides align to TRBD1. There are 13 residues in the CDR3. Trimming removed 4 bases from V and 7 bases from J; junction bases left unmatched: 1. Germline assignment: CDR1 KGHSH and CDR2 LQKENI. For the CDR3, the DNA is TGTGCCAGCTCACGGGGACAGGGGAATGAGCAGTTCTTC. Its translation is CASSRGQGNEQFF.

The chain uses TRBV6-4 and TRBJ2-3; TRBD2 is a possible D gene (6 bases). Germline CDR1 is MRHNA and CDR2 is SNTAGT. The CDR3 has 11 amino acids. Trimming shortened V by 4 bases and J by 13 bases, and 12 bases separated the two germline ends. DNA of the CDR3: TGTGCCAGCAGTGTGACCTGGGGGGAGTATTTT. Translated, it gives CASSVTWGEYF.

This sequence joins TRBV3-1 (or the pseudogene TRBV3-2) and TRBJ1-6, with D maybe TRBD1 (6 bases). Trimming pared 4 bases from V and 7 bases from J, leaving 11 bases between. This CDR3 spans 14 amino acids. Germline CDR1 reads LGHDT; CDR2 reads YNNKEL (reference sequence). As DNA, the CDR3 is TGTGCCAGCAGCCTGCAGGGGTCGAATTCACCCCTCCACTTT. The encoded protein is CASSLQGSNSPLHF.

This clone occurred once. The CDR3 sequence: CASSYANYGYTF. In nucleotides, the CDR3 is TGTGCCAGCAGTTATGCTAACTATGGCTACACCTTC. The chain couples TRBV6-1 to TRBJ1-2; D call uncertain. CDR3 length equals 12 residues. V was trimmed by 5 bases and J by 0 bases, leaving 4 bases between them. The V gene's germline CDR1 is MNHNS and CDR2 SASEGT.

This clone appeared once. The rearrangement links TRBV27 to TRBJ1-2; 8 bases map to TRBD1. The CDR3 has 14 residues. V lost 6 bases and J lost 6; bases outside the gene matches: 9. Per germline, CDR1 MNHEY and CDR2 SMNVEV (reference sequence). CDR3 nucleotide sequence: TGTGCCAGCAGCGGACAGGGAGGGTTCGATGGCTACACCTTC. Translated: CASSGQGGFDGYTF.

The chain employs TRBV5-8 and TRBJ2-3, with 11 bases aligning to TRBD2. The CDR3 is 15 amino acids. The germline V gene has CDR1 SGHTS and CDR2 YDEGEE. V was clipped by 2 bases and J by 6 bases; unmatched bases: 5. CDR3 amino acids: CASSFSGRDLDTQYF. CDR3 nucleotides: TGTGCCAGCAGCTTTAGCGGGAGGGATCTCGATACGCAGTATTTT.

This clone was observed a single time. This chain links TRBV9 with TRBJ2-3; D possibly corresponds to TRBD1 (5 bases). V shed 0 bases and J shed 5 bases, with 13 bases lying between them. The CDR3 totals 15 residues. Germline V gene sequence: CDR1 SGDLS, CDR2 YYNGEE. CDR3 bases: TGTGCCAGCAGCGTAGAGGGCAGGGTCAAAGATACGCAGTATTTT. This codes for CASSVEGRVKDTQYF.

CDR3 DNA sequence: TGTGCCAGCAGCTCGCCCTTGCGGGAGGGAACAGATACGCAGTATTTT. Translating it yields CASSSPLREGTDTQYF. The chain combines TRBV5-4 with TRBJ2-3; 9 bases line up with TRBD2. Germline V lookup: CDR1 SGHNT, CDR2 YYREEE (reference sequence). The CDR3 contains 16 residues. The V gene end was trimmed by 3 bases and the J gene end by 3 bases; junction bases not matched to a gene: 8.

This clone was seen a single time. The chain is built from TRBV19 and TRBJ1-2; possibly TRBD1 for D (5 bases). V was shortened by 4 bases and J by 10 bases, with 22 bases between the two germline ends. The length of the CDR3 is 15 residues. Germline CDR1 LNHDA, CDR2 SQIVND (reference sequence). CDR3 sequence reads: CASSTTGTYRRDYTF. CDR3 DNA: TGTGCCAGTAGTACAACCGGGACTTATCGACGGGACTACACCTTC. The whole variable domain, filled in from reference TRBV19 and TRBJ1-2, reads DGGITQSPKYLFRKEGQNVTLSCEQNLNHDAMYWYRQDPGQGLRLIYYSQIVNDFQKGDIAEGYSVSREKKESFPLTVTSAQKNPTAFYLCASSTTGTYRRDYTFGSGTRLTVV.

The chain links TRBV27 to TRBJ1-1; TRBD1 matches 9 bases. J lost 4 bases, V lost 4 bases, and 7 bases had no gene match. The CDR3 has 15 amino acids. CDR1 is MNHEY and CDR2 is SMNVEV in the germline V gene (reference sequence). CDR3 coding DNA: TGTGCCAGCAGTTGGGGACAGGGAATGCCCACTGAAGCTTTCTTT. Translated, it gives CASSWGQGMPTEAFF.

This rearrangement joins TRBV19 to TRBJ1-5; D may be TRBD1 (5 bases). The germline V gene has CDR1 LNHDA and CDR2 SQIVND (reference sequence). V was shortened by 0 bases and J by 4 bases, with 7 bases between the two germline ends. The CDR3 loop spans 14 amino acids. The CDR3 spells CASSIETGNQPQHF. In DNA, the CDR3 is TGTGCCAGTAGTATAGAAACAGGTAATCAGCCCCAGCATTTT. The full variable domain, with the rest looked up from reference TRBV19 and TRBJ1-5, is DGGITQSPKYLFRKEGQNVTLSCEQNLNHDAMYWYRQDPGQGLRLIYYSQIVNDFQKGDIAEGYSVSREKKESFPLTVTSAQKNPTAFYLCASSIETGNQPQHFGDGTRLSIL.

The V and J genes are TRBV4-3 and TRBJ2-1; D not resolved. This CDR3 has 14 residues. CDR1 is LGHNA, CDR2 YSLEER, per germline. Trimming left V 6 bases short and J 8 bases short, with 17 bases between. The CDR3 DNA reads TGCGCCAGCAGTCGAGAGGCCCCGGCGGATGAGCAGTTCTTC. Protein product: CASSREAPADEQFF.

V and J are TRBV2 and TRBJ1-1, with a tentative D call TRBD1 (6 bases). CDR1 SNHLY and CDR2 FYNNEI come from the germline V gene. Trimming removed 3 bases from V and 3 bases from J, with 29 bases in between. CDR3 length: 20 residues. The DNA for the CDR3 is TGTGCCAGCAGTGACTTGGCCGCCGGGGACAAAAAAAGGGGAGACACTGAAGCTTTCTTT. This sequence encodes CASSDLAAGDKKRGDTEAFF.

The chain links TRBV6-5 to TRBJ1-1; weak D call: TRBD1 (6 bases). V gave up 6 bases and J gave up 5 bases, with 7 bases separating them. The length of the CDR3 is 11 residues. CDR1 MNHEY and CDR2 SVGAGI come from the germline V gene. The CDR3 loop is CASRRGTEAFF. The CDR3, as DNA: TGTGCCAGCAGGAGGGGGACTGAAGCTTTCTTT.

This chain links TRBV5-6 with TRBJ2-7, with 12 bases identical to TRBD2. J gave up 9 bases and V 0 bases, and 10 bases lay outside the gene matches. Germline CDR1 is SGHDT and CDR2 is YYEEEE. The length of the CDR3 is 16 residues. This CDR3 is CASSLASTSGRLGQYF. The CDR3 nucleotides are TGTGCCAGCAGCTTGGCCTCGACTAGCGGGAGACTGGGGCAGTACTTC. The variable domain in full, completed from reference TRBV5-6 and TRBJ2-7, reads DAGVTQSPTHLIKTRGQQVTLRCSPKSGHDTVSWYQQALGQGPQFIFQYYEEEERQRGNFPDRFSGHQFPNYSSELNVNALLLGDSALYLCASSLASTSGRLGQYFGPGTRLTVT.

J is TRBJ2-5 and V is TRBV19; D gene ambiguous. CDR1 and CDR2 (germline): LNHDA, SQIVND (reference sequence). The CDR3 runs to 13 residues. Trimming left V 1 base short and J 3 bases short, with 6 bases between. The CDR3 sequence: CASSIGLKETQYF. The CDR3 DNA reads as TGTGCCAGTAGTATAGGACTCAAAGAGACCCAGTACTTC. The variable domain in full, with the rest retrieved from reference TRBV19 and TRBJ2-5, is DGGITQSPKYLFRKEGQNVTLSCEQNLNHDAMYWYRQDPGQGLRLIYYSQIVNDFQKGDIAEGYSVSREKKESFPLTVTSAQKNPTAFYLCASSIGLKETQYFGPGTRLLVL.

This clone was observed a handful of times. The rearrangement joins TRBV7-3 to TRBJ2-1, with TRBD2 identical over 14 bases. With 5 bases clipped from V and 6 bases from J, the junction kept 3 bases outside the gene matches. Germline loops: CDR1 SGHTA, CDR2 FQGTGA. The CDR3 is 15 amino acids. The CDR3 reads CASSLGLAGGNEQFF. The CDR3 nucleotides are TGTGCCAGCAGCCTCGGACTAGCGGGAGGCAATGAGCAGTTCTTC.

This chain's CDR3 is CATSRDKEGSEKLFF. The DNA for the CDR3 is TGTGCCACCAGCAGAGATAAGGAGGGATCCGAAAAACTGTTTTTT. V and J are TRBV15 and TRBJ1-4; the D is unclear. In germline, CDR1 is LNHNV, CDR2 YYDKDF (reference sequence). Between the trimmed V and J ends, which lost 0 bases and 8 bases, there was a span of 13 bases. The CDR3 has 15 residues. Based on the CDR3 plus reference TRBV15 and TRBJ1-4, the full variable domain is DAMVIQNPRYQVTQFGKPVTLSCSQTLNHNVMYWYQQKSSQAPKLLFHYYDKDFNNEADTPDNFQSRRPNTSFCFLDIRSPGLGDTAMYLCATSRDKEGSEKLFFGSGTQLSVL.

This chain links TRBV4-2 with TRBJ2-1, with 12 bases aligning to TRBD2. The V and J ends lost 4 bases and 3 bases, in that order; junction bases with no gene match: 4. CDR3 length: 16 residues. CDR1 and CDR2 from the germline V gene are LGHNA and YNFKEQ. The CDR3 reads CASSLTSGSSYNEQFF. The CDR3 DNA follows: TGTGCCAGCAGCCTGACTAGCGGGAGTAGCTACAATGAGCAGTTCTTC.

Written as DNA, the CDR3 is TGCGCCAGCAGCCAAGAGGACAGAGATAACTATGGCTACACCTTC. Its protein is CASSQEDRDNYGYTF. The rearrangement joins TRBV4-3 to TRBJ1-2, with TRBD1 as a possible D gene (6 bases). This CDR3 contains 15 residues. The germline gives CDR1 LGHNA, CDR2 YSLEER. The V end lost 0 bases, the J end lost 1 base, and 9 bases lay between the germline ends.

The chain employs TRBV27 and TRBJ2-5; 8 bases match TRBD2. The CDR3 spans 15 residues. Unmatched junction bases numbered 15, after V lost 8 bases and J lost 7 bases. Germline assignment: CDR1 MNHEY and CDR2 SMNVEV (reference sequence). CDR3 in DNA: TGTGCCAGCCCCCCGCGGGAGGCCCGGTGGCGGACCCAGTACTTC. It codes for CASPPREARWRTQYF.

This sequence joins TRBV14 and TRBJ2-1, with 11 bases matching TRBD2. The germline V gene has CDR1 SGHDN and CDR2 FVKESK. The CDR3 extends over 17 amino acids. V trimming: 3 bases; J trimming: 0 bases; junction bases outside the gene matches: 4. Here the CDR3 reads CASSQASGRTSYNEQFF. The CDR3 DNA sequence: TGTGCCAGCAGCCAGGCTAGCGGGAGGACCTCCTACAATGAGCAGTTCTTC.

The chain links TRBV19 to TRBJ2-7; 9 positions agree with TRBD1. The CDR3 is made up of 15 amino acids. J was trimmed by 3 bases and V by 6 bases; bases with no gene match: 9. Germline CDR1 is LNHDA and CDR2 is SQIVND (reference sequence). In nucleotides, the CDR3 is TGTGCCAGTAGGACACAGGGGGCGAGTCACTACGAGCAGTACTTC. As protein: CASRTQGASHYEQYF.